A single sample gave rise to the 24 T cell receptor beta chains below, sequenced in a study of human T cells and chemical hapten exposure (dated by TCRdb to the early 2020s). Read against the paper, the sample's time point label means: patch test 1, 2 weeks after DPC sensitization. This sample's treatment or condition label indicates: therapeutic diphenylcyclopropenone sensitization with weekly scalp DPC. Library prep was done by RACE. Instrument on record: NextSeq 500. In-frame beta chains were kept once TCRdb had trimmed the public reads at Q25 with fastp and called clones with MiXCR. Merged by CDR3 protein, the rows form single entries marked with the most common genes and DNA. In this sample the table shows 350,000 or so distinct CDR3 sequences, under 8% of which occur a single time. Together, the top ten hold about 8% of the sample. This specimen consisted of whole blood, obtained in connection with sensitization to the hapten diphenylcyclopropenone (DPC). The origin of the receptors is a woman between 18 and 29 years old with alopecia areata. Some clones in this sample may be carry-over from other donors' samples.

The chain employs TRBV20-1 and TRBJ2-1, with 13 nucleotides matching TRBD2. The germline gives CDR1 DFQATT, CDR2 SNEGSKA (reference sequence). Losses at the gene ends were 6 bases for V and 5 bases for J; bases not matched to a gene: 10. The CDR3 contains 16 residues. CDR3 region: CSAENSGTSGNNEQFF. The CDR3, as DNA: TGCAGTGCAGAGAACAGTGGGACTAGCGGGAACAATGAGCAGTTCTTC.

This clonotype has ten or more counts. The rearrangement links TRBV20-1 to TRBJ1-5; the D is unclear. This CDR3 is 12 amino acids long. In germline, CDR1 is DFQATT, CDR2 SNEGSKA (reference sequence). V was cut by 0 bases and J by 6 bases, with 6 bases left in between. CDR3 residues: CSARDLLQPQHF. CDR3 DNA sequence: TGCAGTGCTAGAGACTTGCTTCAGCCCCAGCATTTT.

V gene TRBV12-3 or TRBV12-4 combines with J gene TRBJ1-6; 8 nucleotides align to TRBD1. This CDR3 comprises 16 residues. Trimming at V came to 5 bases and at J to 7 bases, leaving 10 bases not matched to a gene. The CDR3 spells CASSPWTGSLNSPLHF. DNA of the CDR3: TGTGCCAGCAGTCCTTGGACAGGGTCTCTCAATTCACCCCTCCACTTT.

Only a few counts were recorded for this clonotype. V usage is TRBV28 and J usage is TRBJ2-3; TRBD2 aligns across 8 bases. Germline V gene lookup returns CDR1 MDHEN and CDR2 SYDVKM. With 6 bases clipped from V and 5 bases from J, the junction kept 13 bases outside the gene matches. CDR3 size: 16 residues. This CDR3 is CASSLGGGGSGDTQYF. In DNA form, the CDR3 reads TGTGCCAGCAGCCTGGGGGGCGGGGGGTCAGGAGATACGCAGTATTTT.

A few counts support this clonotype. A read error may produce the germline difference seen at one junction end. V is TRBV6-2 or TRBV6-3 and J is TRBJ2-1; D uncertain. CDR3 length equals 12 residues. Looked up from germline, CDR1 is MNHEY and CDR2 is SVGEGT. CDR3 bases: TGTGCCAGCCATAGGATGGGAAGTCACTTCCTCTTC. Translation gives CASHRMGSHFLF.

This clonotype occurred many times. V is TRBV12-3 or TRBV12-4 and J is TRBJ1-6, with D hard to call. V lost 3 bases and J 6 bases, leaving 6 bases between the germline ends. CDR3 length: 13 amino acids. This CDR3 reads CASSFSFNSPLHF. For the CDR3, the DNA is TGTGCCAGCAGTTTTAGTTTTAATTCACCCCTCCACTTT.

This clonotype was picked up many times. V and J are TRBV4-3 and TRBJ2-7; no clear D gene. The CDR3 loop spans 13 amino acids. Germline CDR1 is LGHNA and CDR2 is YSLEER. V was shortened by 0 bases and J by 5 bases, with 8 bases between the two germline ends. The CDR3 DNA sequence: TGCGCCAGCAGCCAAGACCTCAACGACGAGCAGTACTTC. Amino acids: CASSQDLNDEQYF.

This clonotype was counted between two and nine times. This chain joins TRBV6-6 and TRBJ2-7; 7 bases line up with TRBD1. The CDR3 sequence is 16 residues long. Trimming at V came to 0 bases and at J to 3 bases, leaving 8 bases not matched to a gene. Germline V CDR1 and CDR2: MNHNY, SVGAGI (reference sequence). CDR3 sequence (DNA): TGTGCCAGCAGTTACTCCCAGGACAGGTCTTTCTACGAGCAGTACTTC. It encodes CASSYSQDRSFYEQYF.

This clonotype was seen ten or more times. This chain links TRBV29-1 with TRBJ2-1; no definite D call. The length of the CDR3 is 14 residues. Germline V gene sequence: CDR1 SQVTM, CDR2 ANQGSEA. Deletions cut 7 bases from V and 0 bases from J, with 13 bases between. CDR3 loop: CSGKGRNSYNEQFF. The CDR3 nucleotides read TGCAGCGGGAAGGGCAGAAACTCCTACAATGAGCAGTTCTTC.

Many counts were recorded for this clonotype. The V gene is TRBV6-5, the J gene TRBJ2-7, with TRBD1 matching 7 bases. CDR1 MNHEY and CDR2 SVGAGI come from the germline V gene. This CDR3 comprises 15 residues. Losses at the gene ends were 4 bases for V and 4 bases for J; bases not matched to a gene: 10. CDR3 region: CASSSITGQVYEQYF. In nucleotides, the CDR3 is TGTGCCAGCAGTTCCATCACCGGACAGGTGTACGAGCAGTACTTC.

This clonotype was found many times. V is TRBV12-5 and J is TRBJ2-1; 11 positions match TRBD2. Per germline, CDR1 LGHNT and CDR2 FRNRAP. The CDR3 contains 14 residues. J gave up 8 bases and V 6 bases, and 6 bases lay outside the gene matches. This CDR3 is CASGIAGGFDEQFF. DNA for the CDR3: TGTGCTAGTGGCATAGCGGGGGGGTTTGATGAGCAGTTCTTC. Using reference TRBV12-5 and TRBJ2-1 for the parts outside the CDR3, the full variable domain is DARVTQTPRHKVTEMGQEVTMRCQPILGHNTVFWYRQTMMQGLELLAYFRNRAPLDDSGMPKDRFSAEMPDATLATLKIQPSEPRDSAVYFCASGIAGGFDEQFFGPGTRLTVL.

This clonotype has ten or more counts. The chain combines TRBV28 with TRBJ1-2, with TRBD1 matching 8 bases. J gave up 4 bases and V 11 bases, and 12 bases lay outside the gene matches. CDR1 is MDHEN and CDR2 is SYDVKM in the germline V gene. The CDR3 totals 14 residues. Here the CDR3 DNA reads TGTGCCCTACTCGACAGGGGAGATGTCTATGGCTACACCTTC. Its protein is CALLDRGDVYGYTF.

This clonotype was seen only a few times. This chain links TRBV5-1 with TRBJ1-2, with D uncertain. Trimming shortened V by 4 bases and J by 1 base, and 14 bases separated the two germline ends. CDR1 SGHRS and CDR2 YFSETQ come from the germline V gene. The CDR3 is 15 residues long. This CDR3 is CASSLAGTFNYGYTF. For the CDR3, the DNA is TGCGCCAGCAGCCTGGCCGGAACCTTTAACTATGGCTACACCTTC.

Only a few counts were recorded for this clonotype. Here the CDR3 reads CASSQNLPSGALGQFF. As DNA, the CDR3 is TGTGCCAGCAGCCAAAATCTTCCTAGCGGGGCTCTAGGGCAGTTCTTC. The J gene is TRBJ2-1, the V gene TRBV3-1; TRBD2 matches at 9 bases. The V segment lost 2 bases and the J segment 12 bases; nucleotides outside the gene matches: 14. The CDR3 extends over 16 amino acids. In germline, CDR1 is LGHDT, CDR2 YNNKEL (reference sequence).

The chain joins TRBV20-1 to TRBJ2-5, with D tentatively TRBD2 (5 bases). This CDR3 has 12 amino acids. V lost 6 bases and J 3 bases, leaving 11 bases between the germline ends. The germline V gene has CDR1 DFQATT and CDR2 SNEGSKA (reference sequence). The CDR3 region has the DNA TGCAGTGCCTGGACTCGAGAAGAGACCCAGTACTTC. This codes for CSAWTREETQYF.

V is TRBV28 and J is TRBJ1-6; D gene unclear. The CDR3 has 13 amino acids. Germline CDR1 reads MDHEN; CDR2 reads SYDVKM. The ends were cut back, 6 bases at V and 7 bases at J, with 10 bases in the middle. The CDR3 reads CASRQNGNSPLHF. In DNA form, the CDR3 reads TGTGCCAGCAGGCAAAACGGGAATTCACCCCTCCACTTT.

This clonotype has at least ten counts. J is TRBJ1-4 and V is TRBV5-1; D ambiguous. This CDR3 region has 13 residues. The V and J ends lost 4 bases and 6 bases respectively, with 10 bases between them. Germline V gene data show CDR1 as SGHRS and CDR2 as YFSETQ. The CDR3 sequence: CASSPPDDEKLFF. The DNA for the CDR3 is TGCGCCAGCAGCCCGCCAGACGATGAAAAACTGTTTTTT.

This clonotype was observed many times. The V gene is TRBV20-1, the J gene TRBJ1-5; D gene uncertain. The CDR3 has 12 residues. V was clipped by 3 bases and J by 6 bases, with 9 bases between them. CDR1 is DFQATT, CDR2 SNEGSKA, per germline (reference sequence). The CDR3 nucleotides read TGCAGTGCTAGTTCCAGGAGTCAGCCCCAGCATTTT. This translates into CSASSRSQPQHF.

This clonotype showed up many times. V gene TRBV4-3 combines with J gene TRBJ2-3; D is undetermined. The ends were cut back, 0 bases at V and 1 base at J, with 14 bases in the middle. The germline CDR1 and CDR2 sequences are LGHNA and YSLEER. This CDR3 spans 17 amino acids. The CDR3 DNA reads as TGCGCCAGCAGCCAAGATCGAAAAGAGTCTGGCACAGATACGCAGTATTTT. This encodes CASSQDRKESGTDTQYF.

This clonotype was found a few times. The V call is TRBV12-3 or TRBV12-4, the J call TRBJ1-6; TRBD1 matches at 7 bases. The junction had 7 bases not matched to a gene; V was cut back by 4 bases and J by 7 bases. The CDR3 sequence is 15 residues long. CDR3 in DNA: TGTGCCAGCAGTTCCTGGACAGGCCCAAATTCACCCCTCCACTTT. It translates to CASSSWTGPNSPLHF.

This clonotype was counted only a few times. CDR3 nucleotides: TGTGCCAGTAGTATGGGCCTAATTCAGTACTTC. It is translated as CASSMGLIQYF. The V call is TRBV19, the J call TRBJ2-4; D remains unclear. In germline, CDR1 is LNHDA, CDR2 SQIVND (reference sequence). The CDR3 has 11 residues. Trimming stripped 3 bases from V and 10 bases from J, with 7 bases between. The variable domain in full, with the rest retrieved from reference TRBV19 and TRBJ2-4, is DGGITQSPKYLFRKEGQNVTLSCEQNLNHDAMYWYRQDPGQGLRLIYYSQIVNDFQKGDIAEGYSVSREKKESFPLTVTSAQKNPTAFYLCASSMGLIQYFGAGTRLSVL.

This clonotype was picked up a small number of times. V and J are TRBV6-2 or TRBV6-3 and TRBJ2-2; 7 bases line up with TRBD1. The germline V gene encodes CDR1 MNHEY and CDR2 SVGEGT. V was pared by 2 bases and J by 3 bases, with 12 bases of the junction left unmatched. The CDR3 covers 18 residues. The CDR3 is CASSYPPLGQRYTGELFF. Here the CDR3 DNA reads TGTGCCAGCAGTTACCCCCCATTGGGACAGCGTTACACCGGGGAGCTGTTTTTT.

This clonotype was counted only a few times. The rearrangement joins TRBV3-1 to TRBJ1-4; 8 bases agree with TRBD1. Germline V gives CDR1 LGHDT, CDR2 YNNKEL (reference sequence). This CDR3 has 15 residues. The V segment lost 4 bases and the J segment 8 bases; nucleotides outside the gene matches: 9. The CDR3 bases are TGTGCCAGCAGCCGTACCGGGACAGGACGGGAAAAACTGTTTTTT. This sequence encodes CASSRTGTGREKLFF.

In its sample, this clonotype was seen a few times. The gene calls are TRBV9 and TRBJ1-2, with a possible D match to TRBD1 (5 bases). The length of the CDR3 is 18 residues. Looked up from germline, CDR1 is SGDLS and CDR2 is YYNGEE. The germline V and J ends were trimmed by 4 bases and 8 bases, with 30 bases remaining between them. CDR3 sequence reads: CASSLRDSLGRAWGGYTF. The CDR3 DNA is TGTGCCAGCAGCCTACGCGATTCCCTGGGGCGCGCCTGGGGAGGCTACACCTTC.